This record looks at one T cell receptor beta chain sequence and its context. The sample comes from a study of cytomegalovirus exposure and HLA in healthy donors. The PCR contained 60 Vbeta and 13 Jbeta primers. The repertoire was sequenced with immunoSEQ multiplex PCR; TCRdb's copy has only in-frame clones and lacks some. In total, the table holds around 200,000 clones. V was trimmed by 2 bases and J by 7 bases, leaving 14 bases between them. This CDR3 region has 13 residues. Germline V gene data show CDR1 as GTSNPN and CDR2 as SVGIG (reference sequence). The clonotype originates from a woman in her 30s in good health and CMV-seropositive. The rearrangement links TRBV30 to TRBJ1-2; perhaps TRBD1 as D (6 bases). Sequenced input: PBMCs. CDR3 sequence: CAWSRAGEGGYTF. Written as DNA, the CDR3 is TGTGCCTGGAGTCGGGCAGGGGAGGGTGGCTACACCTTC. Full variable domain (outside the CDR3, taken from reference TRBV30 and TRBJ1-2): SQTIHQWPATLVQPVGSPLSLECTVEGTSNPNLYWYRQAAGRGLQLLFYSVGIGQISSEVPQNLSASRPQDRQFILSSKKLLLSDSGFYLCAWSRAGEGGYTFGSGTRLTVV.